The rows below give T cell receptor beta chains drawn from one sample of a study of identical twins. Each CDR3 protein gets one entry after TCRdb re-called the 5' RACE reads with MiXCR. The sample carries under 500,000 distinct CDR3 sequences, roughly an eighth recorded once. Separately, the same data were catalogued under a study of yellow fever vaccine responses in identical twins.

The source material was CD4+ T cells sorted from blood. The source is a young woman in good health. The CDR3 runs from the conserved cysteine through the conserved F or W. Each record gives: clone size, J gene, D gene, V gene, CDR3 DNA, CDR3 protein. The D gene is left open where the match is weak. Not all rows give a size; the values are once, few, many and, for expanded clones, a class.

size: NA
J: TRBJ2-3
D: TRBD2
V: TRBV20-1
DNA: TGCAGTGCTAGAGATCTCAGGACTAGCGGGAGGGGTCACACAGATACGCAGTATTTT
CDR3: CSARDLRTSGRGHTDTQYF

size: few
J: TRBJ2-5
D: NA
V: TRBV27
DNA: TGTGCCAGCAGGACCCAAAGGGCTGTAGGAGAGACCCAGTACTTC
CDR3: CASRTQRAVGETQYF

size: NA
J: TRBJ2-5
D: NA
V: TRBV9
DNA: TGTGCCAGCAGCGTAGGAGAGGGGCGAGAGACCCAGTACTTC
CDR3: CASSVGEGRETQYF

size: NA
J: TRBJ2-7
D: TRBD1
V: TRBV7-8
DNA: TGTGCCAGCAGGACAGGGGGATCTGCGAACGAGCAGTACTTC
CDR3: CASRTGGSANEQYF

size: few
J: TRBJ2-7
D: TRBD1
V: TRBV12-3/TRBV12-4
DNA: TGTGCCAGCAGGGGGACAGGGAGGTCCTACGAGCAGTACTTC
CDR3: CASRGTGRSYEQYF

size: NA
J: TRBJ1-1
D: NA
V: TRBV28
DNA: TGTGCCAGCAGTGGGCACGGGACCGTCCCTGAAGCTTTCTTT
CDR3: CASSGHGTVPEAFF

size: few
J: TRBJ1-6
D: NA
V: TRBV7-8
DNA: TGTGCCAGCAGCTTACGTCTCTCGCAGCCCCTCCACTTT
CDR3: CASSLRLSQPLHF

size: NA
J: TRBJ1-4
D: NA
V: TRBV12-3/TRBV12-4
DNA: TGTGCCAGCAGTTTTAGTACTAATGAAAAACTGTTTTTT
CDR3: CASSFSTNEKLFF

size: few
J: TRBJ2-1
D: NA
V: TRBV20-1
DNA: TGCAGTGCTAGAGATGCGAACACCCCCTACAATGAGCAGTTCTTC
CDR3: CSARDANTPYNEQFF

size: NA
J: TRBJ2-5
D: TRBD1
V: TRBV5-1
DNA: TGCGCCAGCAGCCAAATCGCCGACAGGGCGTACGGGGAGACCCAGTACTTC
CDR3: CASSQIADRAYGETQYF

size: NA
J: TRBJ2-1
D: TRBD1
V: TRBV5-1
DNA: TGCGCCAGCAGGGGGACAGGGGTGGGCAATGAGCAGTTCTTC
CDR3: CASRGTGVGNEQFF

size: NA
J: TRBJ2-1
D: NA
V: TRBV30
DNA: TGTGCCTGGAGTGGGGACACCTACAATGAGCAGTTCTTC
CDR3: CAWSGDTYNEQFF

size: NA
J: TRBJ2-3
D: NA
V: TRBV9
DNA: TGTGCCAGCAGCGTAGCGGTCAGCCTGGTAGATACGCAGTATTTT
CDR3: CASSVAVSLVDTQYF

size: NA
J: TRBJ2-7
D: TRBD1
V: TRBV9
DNA: TGTGCCAGCAGCGCTGGGGGACAGGTCCCCTACGAGCAGTACTTC
CDR3: CASSAGGQVPYEQYF

size: NA
J: TRBJ2-3
D: TRBD2
V: TRBV20-1
DNA: TGCAGTGCTAGCGGGTGGGCGGGAGGTACAGATACGCAGTATTTT
CDR3: CSASGWAGGTDTQYF

size: few
J: TRBJ2-3
D: NA
V: TRBV7-9
DNA: TGTGCCAGCAGCTTAAAAGACCTAGAGGATACGCAGTATTTT
CDR3: CASSLKDLEDTQYF

size: NA
J: TRBJ2-1
D: NA
V: TRBV29-1
DNA: TGCAGCGTTGATCCCTATTACAATGAGCAGTTCTTC
CDR3: CSVDPYYNEQFF

size: few
J: TRBJ2-4
D: NA
V: TRBV19
DNA: TGTGCCAGTAGTCCCTCAGCCAAAAACATTCAGTACTTC
CDR3: CASSPSAKNIQYF

size: NA
J: TRBJ2-7
D: NA
V: TRBV4-3
DNA: TGCGCCAGCAGCCAAGATCCGGGGCGCGAGCAGTACTTC
CDR3: CASSQDPGREQYF

size: many
J: TRBJ2-3
D: TRBD2
V: TRBV20-1
DNA: TGCAGTGCTAGAGATCACTGGACTAGCGGGCTCACAGATACGCAGTATTTT
CDR3: CSARDHWTSGLTDTQYF

size: NA
J: TRBJ2-7
D: NA
V: TRBV18
DNA: TGTGCCAGCTCACCCGGGAGTTCCTCCTACGAGCAGTACTTC
CDR3: CASSPGSSSYEQYF

size: NA
J: TRBJ2-2
D: TRBD1
V: TRBV5-8
DNA: TGTGCCAGCAGCTTGGGGACAGGGGGCGCAAATGGCGGGGAGCTGTTTTTT
CDR3: CASSLGTGGANGGELFF

size: few
J: TRBJ1-6
D: NA
V: TRBV27
DNA: TGTGCCAGCAGTTTGTCTGATAATTCACCCCTCCACTTT
CDR3: CASSLSDNSPLHF

size: NA
J: TRBJ2-6
D: NA
V: TRBV12-3/TRBV12-4
DNA: TGTGCCAGCGCGAGTTCAGATCTGGGGGGGGCCAACGTCCTGACTTTC
CDR3: CASASSDLGGANVLTF

size: few
J: TRBJ2-1
D: TRBD2
V: TRBV19
DNA: TGTGCCAGTACCGCCCCGGGACGGGGGGACAATGAGCAGTTCTTC
CDR3: CASTAPGRGDNEQFF

size: NA
J: TRBJ1-4
D: NA
V: TRBV4-1
DNA: TGCGCCAGCAGCCAACTGGGGGATAATGAAAAACTGTTTTTT
CDR3: CASSQLGDNEKLFF

size: many
J: TRBJ2-4
D: NA
V: TRBV4-3
DNA: TGCGCCAGCAGCCAAGCCCCCGGGGCTAGCCAAAACATTCAGTACTTC
CDR3: CASSQAPGASQNIQYF

size: few
J: TRBJ2-7
D: TRBD2
V: TRBV7-8
DNA: TGTGCCAGCAGCCTCCGGACTAGCGGCACCTACGAGCAGTACTTC
CDR3: CASSLRTSGTYEQYF

size: many
J: TRBJ2-1
D: TRBD2
V: TRBV29-1
DNA: TGCAGCGTTGAGCGGACTAGCGGGAGGAGCTCCTACAATGAGCAGTTCTTC
CDR3: CSVERTSGRSSYNEQFF

size: few
J: TRBJ2-7
D: NA
V: TRBV10-3
DNA: TGTGCCATCAGTGAGACAGCCTACGAGCAGTACTTC
CDR3: CAISETAYEQYF

size: many
J: TRBJ2-7
D: NA
V: TRBV12-3/TRBV12-4
DNA: TGTGCCAGCAGTTTGGGCCAGATCTCCTACGAGCAGTACTTC
CDR3: CASSLGQISYEQYF

size: NA
J: TRBJ2-7
D: NA
V: TRBV5-1
DNA: TGCGCCAGCAGCTTGGGACAGGTGGTCTACGAGCAGTACTTC
CDR3: CASSLGQVVYEQYF

size: NA
J: TRBJ2-7
D: TRBD2
V: TRBV6-5
DNA: TGTGCCAGCAGTTACTCGGTAGCGGGACCCTACGAGCAGTACTTC
CDR3: CASSYSVAGPYEQYF

size: many
J: TRBJ1-1
D: NA
V: TRBV12-3/TRBV12-4
DNA: TGTGCCAGCAGTTTAGCGCCGGGGACTGAAGCTTTCTTT
CDR3: CASSLAPGTEAFF

size: NA
J: TRBJ2-1
D: NA
V: TRBV29-1
DNA: TGCAGCGTTTCGGGGAAGACCTACAATGAGCAGTTCTTC
CDR3: CSVSGKTYNEQFF

size: few
J: TRBJ1-2
D: NA
V: TRBV12-3/TRBV12-4
DNA: TGTGCCAGCAGTTTTAGTTTCAACTATGGCTACACCTTC
CDR3: CASSFSFNYGYTF

size: few
J: TRBJ2-7
D: NA
V: TRBV20-1
DNA: TGCAGTGCTAGACCCCTCGGAGACAGTACCTACGAGCAGTACTTC
CDR3: CSARPLGDSTYEQYF

size: few
J: TRBJ2-1
D: TRBD2
V: TRBV5-1
DNA: TGCGCCAGCAGCGCGAAGACCCGTGGGACTAGCGGGGGGGAATACAATGAGCAGTTCTTC
CDR3: CASSAKTRGTSGGEYNEQFF

size: NA
J: TRBJ2-7
D: TRBD1
V: TRBV5-6
DNA: TGTGCCAGCAGCATACTTAGCGACAGGGCCTACGAGCAGTACTTC
CDR3: CASSILSDRAYEQYF

size: many
J: TRBJ2-5
D: TRBD1
V: TRBV12-5
DNA: TGTGCTAGTGGTCCCGGGTACAGGGGCAGCGAGACCCAGTACTTC
CDR3: CASGPGYRGSETQYF

size: few
J: TRBJ2-1
D: TRBD1
V: TRBV5-1
DNA: TGCGCCAGCAGCCCGGACAGGGGCAGCTCCTACAATGAGCAGTTCTTC
CDR3: CASSPDRGSSYNEQFF

size: few
J: TRBJ2-7
D: NA
V: TRBV7-2
DNA: TGTGCCAGCAGCTTAAACTTATCCTACGAGCAGTACTTC
CDR3: CASSLNLSYEQYF

size: many
J: TRBJ2-3
D: NA
V: TRBV4-2
DNA: TGTGCCAGCAGCCAAGCTAGGGGGGGCCAAGATACGCAGTATTTT
CDR3: CASSQARGGQDTQYF

size: NA
J: TRBJ2-2
D: NA
V: TRBV5-1
DNA: TGCGCCAGCAGATCCACCGGGGAGCTGTTTTTT
CDR3: CASRSTGELFF

size: NA
J: TRBJ2-7
D: NA
V: TRBV20-1
DNA: TGCAGTGCCACCAGGGGATCCGAGCAGTACTTC
CDR3: CSATRGSEQYF

size: NA
J: TRBJ2-3
D: NA
V: TRBV3-1
DNA: TGTGCCAGCAGCCAATCGAATAGGGGGACGGGCCCCAATTTT
CDR3: CASSQSNRGTGPNF

size: NA
J: TRBJ2-7
D: TRBD2
V: TRBV28
DNA: TGTGCCAGCAGTTTCGGGCTTAGCGGGACACAATACGAGCAGTACTTC
CDR3: CASSFGLSGTQYEQYF

size: NA
J: TRBJ2-7
D: TRBD1
V: TRBV2
DNA: TGTGCCAGCAGTTATCCGGGACAGGGTTACGAGCAGTACTTC
CDR3: CASSYPGQGYEQYF

size: NA
J: TRBJ2-1
D: TRBD2
V: TRBV18
DNA: TGTGCCAGCTCACCTCTCGTCACTAGCGGGAGTGTCTTAGCCGATGAGCAGTTCTTC
CDR3: CASSPLVTSGSVLADEQFF

size: few
J: TRBJ2-1
D: NA
V: TRBV4-3
DNA: TGCGCCAGCAGCCAAGCGTTCGACAGGTTCTACAATGAGCAGTTCTTC
CDR3: CASSQAFDRFYNEQFF